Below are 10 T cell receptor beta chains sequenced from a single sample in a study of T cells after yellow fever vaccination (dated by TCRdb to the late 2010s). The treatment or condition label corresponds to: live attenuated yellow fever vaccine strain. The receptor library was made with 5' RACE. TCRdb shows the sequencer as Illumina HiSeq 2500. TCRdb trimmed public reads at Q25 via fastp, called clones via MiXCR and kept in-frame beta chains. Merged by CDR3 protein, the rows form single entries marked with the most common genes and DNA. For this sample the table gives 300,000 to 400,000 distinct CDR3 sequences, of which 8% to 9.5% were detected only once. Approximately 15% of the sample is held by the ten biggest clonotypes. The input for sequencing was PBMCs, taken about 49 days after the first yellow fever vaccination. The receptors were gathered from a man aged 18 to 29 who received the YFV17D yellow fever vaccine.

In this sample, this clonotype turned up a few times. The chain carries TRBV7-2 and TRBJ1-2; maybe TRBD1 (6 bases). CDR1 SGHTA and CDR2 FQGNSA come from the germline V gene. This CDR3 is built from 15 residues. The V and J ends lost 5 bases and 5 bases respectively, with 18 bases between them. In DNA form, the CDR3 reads TGTGCCAGCAGCCCAAGGGTAGGGGGTGGATATGGCTACACCTTC. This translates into CASSPRVGGGYGYTF.

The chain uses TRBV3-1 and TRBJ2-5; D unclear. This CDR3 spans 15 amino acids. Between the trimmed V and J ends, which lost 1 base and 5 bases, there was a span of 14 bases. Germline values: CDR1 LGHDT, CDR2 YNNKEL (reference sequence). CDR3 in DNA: TGTGCCAGCAGCCAAGTAATAGACAACTCGGAGACCCAGTACTTC. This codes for CASSQVIDNSETQYF.

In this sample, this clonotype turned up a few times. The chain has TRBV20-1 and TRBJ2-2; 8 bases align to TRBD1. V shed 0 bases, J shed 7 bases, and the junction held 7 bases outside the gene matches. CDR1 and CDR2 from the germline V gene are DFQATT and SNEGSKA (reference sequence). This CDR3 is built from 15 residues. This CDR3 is CSARDSRGHGGELFF. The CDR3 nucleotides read TGCAGTGCTAGAGATTCCAGGGGGCATGGCGGGGAGCTGTTTTTT.

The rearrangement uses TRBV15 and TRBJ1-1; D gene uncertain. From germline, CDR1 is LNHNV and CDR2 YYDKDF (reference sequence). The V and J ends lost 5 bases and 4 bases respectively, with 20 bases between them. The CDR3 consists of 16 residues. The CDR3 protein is CATSGPVSSLLTEAFF. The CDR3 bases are TGTGCCACCAGCGGTCCCGTGTCATCCCTGCTCACTGAAGCTTTCTTT. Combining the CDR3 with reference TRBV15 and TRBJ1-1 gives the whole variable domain DAMVIQNPRYQVTQFGKPVTLSCSQTLNHNVMYWYQQKSSQAPKLLFHYYDKDFNNEADTPDNFQSRRPNTSFCFLDIRSPGLGDTAMYLCATSGPVSSLLTEAFFGQGTRLTVV.

The CDR3 protein is CASSRGWGTDTQYF. The CDR3 DNA follows: TGCGCCAGCAGCCGGGGGTGGGGCACAGATACGCAGTATTTT. The V and J genes are TRBV5-1 and TRBJ2-3; D perhaps matches TRBD2 (6 bases). Trimming took off 4 bases at V and 1 base at J, with 10 bases between the two ends. The CDR3 runs to 14 residues. From germline, CDR1 is SGHRS and CDR2 YFSETQ.

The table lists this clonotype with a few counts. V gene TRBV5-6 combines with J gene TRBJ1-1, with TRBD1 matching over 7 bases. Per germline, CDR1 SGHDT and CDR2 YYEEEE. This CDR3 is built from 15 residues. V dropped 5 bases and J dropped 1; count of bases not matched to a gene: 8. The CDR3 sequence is CASRRYRGSNTEAFF. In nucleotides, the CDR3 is TGTGCCAGCAGGCGATACAGGGGCTCGAACACTGAAGCTTTCTTT. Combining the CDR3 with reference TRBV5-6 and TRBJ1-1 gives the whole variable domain DAGVTQSPTHLIKTRGQQVTLRCSPKSGHDTVSWYQQALGQGPQFIFQYYEEEERQRGNFPDRFSGHQFPNYSSELNVNALLLGDSALYLCASRRYRGSNTEAFFGQGTRLTVV.

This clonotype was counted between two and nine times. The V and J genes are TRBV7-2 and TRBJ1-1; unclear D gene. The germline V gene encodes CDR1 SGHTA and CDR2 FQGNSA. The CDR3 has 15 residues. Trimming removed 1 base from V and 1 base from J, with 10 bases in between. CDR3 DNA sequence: TGTGCCAGCAGCTTAGACGGGGAGACGAACACTGAAGCTTTCTTT. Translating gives CASSLDGETNTEAFF.

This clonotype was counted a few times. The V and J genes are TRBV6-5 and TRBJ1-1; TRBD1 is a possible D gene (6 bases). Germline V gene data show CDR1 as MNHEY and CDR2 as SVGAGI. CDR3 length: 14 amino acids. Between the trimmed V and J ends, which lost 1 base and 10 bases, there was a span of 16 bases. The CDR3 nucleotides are TGTGCCAGCAGTTACTTTCGGGACAAACCTGGAGCTTTCTTT. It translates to CASSYFRDKPGAFF.

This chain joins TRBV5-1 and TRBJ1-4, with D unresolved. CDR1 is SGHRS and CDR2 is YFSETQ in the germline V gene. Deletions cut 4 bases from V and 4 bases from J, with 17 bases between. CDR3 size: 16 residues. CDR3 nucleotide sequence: TGCGCCAGCAGCGGATGGTTGGACGGCGTTAATGAAAAACTGTTTTTT. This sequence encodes CASSGWLDGVNEKLFF.

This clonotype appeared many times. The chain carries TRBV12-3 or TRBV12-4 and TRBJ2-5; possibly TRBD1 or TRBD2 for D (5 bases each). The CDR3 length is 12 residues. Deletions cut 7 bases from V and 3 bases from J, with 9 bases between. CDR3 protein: CASNRDEETQYF. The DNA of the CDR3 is TGTGCCAGCAACCGGGACGAAGAGACCCAGTACTTC.